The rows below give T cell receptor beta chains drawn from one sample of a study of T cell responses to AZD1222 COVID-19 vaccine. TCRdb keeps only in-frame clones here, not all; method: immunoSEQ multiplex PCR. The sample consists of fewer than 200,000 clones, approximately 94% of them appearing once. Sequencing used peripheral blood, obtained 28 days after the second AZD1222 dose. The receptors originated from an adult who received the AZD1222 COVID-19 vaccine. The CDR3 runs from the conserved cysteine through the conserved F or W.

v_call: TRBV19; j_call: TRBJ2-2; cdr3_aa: CASSTTSGLGELFF
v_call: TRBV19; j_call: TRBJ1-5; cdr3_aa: CASTQTGLGNQPQHF
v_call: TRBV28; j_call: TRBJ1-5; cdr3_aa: CASSQRRRRGDDNQPQHF
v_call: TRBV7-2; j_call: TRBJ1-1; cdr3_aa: CASSLNSMNTEAFF
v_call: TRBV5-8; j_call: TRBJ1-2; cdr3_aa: CASSFADRAYNYGYTF
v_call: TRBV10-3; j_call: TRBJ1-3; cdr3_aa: CAISERENSGNTIYF
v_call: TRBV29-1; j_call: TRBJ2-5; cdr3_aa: CSLSRRGEETQYF
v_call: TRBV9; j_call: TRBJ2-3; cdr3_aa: CASSVTIADTQYF
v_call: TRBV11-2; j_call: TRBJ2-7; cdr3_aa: CASSLAYEQYF
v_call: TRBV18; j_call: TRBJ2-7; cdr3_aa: CASSQDRAYEQYF
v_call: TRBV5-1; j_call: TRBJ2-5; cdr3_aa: CASSLVETQYF
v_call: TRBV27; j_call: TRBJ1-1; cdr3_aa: CASSLGTLTEAFF
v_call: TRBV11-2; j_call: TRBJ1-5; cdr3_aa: CASSLAEINQPQHF
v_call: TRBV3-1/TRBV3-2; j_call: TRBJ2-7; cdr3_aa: CASRPTGSAAGEQYF
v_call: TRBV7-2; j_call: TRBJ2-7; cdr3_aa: CASSLPGLAGLYEQYF
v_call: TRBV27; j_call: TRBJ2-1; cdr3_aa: CASSDRTSAYNEQFF